The rows below give T cell receptor beta chains drawn from one sample of a study of somatic mutations in cytotoxic T cells in rheumatoid arthritis. The data were produced by immunoSEQ multiplex PCR, yet TCRdb's version contains in-frame clones alone and is incomplete. Here the sample spans 15,000 or so clones, under 95% being singletons. The sample was CD4+ T cells sorted from blood. These receptors were taken from a man between 65 and 80 years old with rheumatoid arthritis. Each CDR3 is given with its conserved first and last residue. The order of the fields is J gene, clone size, V gene, D gene, CDR3 DNA, CDR3 protein. D genes are given only for firm matches. Clone size is not always given. Where it is, it says once, few, many or a class for expanded clones.

TRBJ2-2 . TRBV27 . TGTGCCAGCACCTCTCTGGGGGGAGGAAACACCGGGGAGCTGTTTTTT CASTSLGGGNTGELFF
TRBJ1-3 few TRBV6-5 . TGTGCCAGCAGTTACTCGCCGGCCGGAGGAGGAGGCACCATATATTTT CASSYSPAGGGGTIYF
TRBJ2-1 . TRBV18 . TGTGCCAGCTCACCCGGACATCCTTACAATGAGCAGTTCTTC CASSPGHPYNEQFF
TRBJ1-1 . TRBV18 . TGTGCCAGCTCACCACTTCAGGGAAGCATGAACACTGAAGCTTTCTTT CASSPLQGSMNTEAFF
TRBJ2-5 . TRBV18 . TGTGCCAGCTCACCACCGAACAGCCAAGAGACCCAGTACTTC CASSPPNSQETQYF
TRBJ1-6 . TRBV19 . TGTGCCAGTAGTATATCGAGGGCAGAACCTTCACCCCTCCACTTT CASSISRAEPSPLHF
TRBJ2-3 . TRBV11-2 . TGTGCCAGCAGCTCGCTAATTTCGGATACGCAGTATTTT CASSSLISDTQYF
TRBJ2-7 . TRBV28 TRBD2 TGTGCCAGCAGTTTAATGTGGGCTAGCGGCTACGAGCAGTACTTC CASSLMWASGYEQYF
TRBJ2-5 . TRBV4-2 TRBD2 TGTGCCAGCAGCCAAGAGAGCGGGAGGGTCTCAGAGACCCAGTACTTC CASSQESGRVSETQYF
TRBJ1-3 . TRBV28 . TGTGCCAGCACCAGCGGGGGAGTTGGAAACACCATATATTTT CASTSGGVGNTIYF
TRBJ2-7 . TRBV5-1 TRBD1 TGCGCCAGCAGCGCAGGACAGGGGCGAGAGCAGTACTTC CASSAGQGREQYF
TRBJ2-7 . TRBV28 TRBD1 TGTGCCAGCAGTTTATGGGGGAGGGGACAGGGTCGAAACGAGCAGTACTTC CASSLWGRGQGRNEQYF
TRBJ1-2 once TRBV6-6 TRBD1 TGTGCCAGCAGTTACTCAGGGGGCGCTGGCTATGGCTACACCTTC CASSYSGGAGYGYTF
TRBJ2-1 . TRBV5-1 . TGCGCCAGCAGCTTGGCGTCAACTCTTGCAAGTGAGCGGTTCTTC CASSLASTLASERFF
TRBJ2-1 . TRBV7-2 . TGTGCCAGCAGCTCGAGCCGGGACTTCATCTTC CASSSSRDFIF
TRBJ1-2 . TRBV2 TRBD1 TGTGCCAGCAGTGTGGGACAGGGGGCTTTTGGCTACACCTTC CASSVGQGAFGYTF
TRBJ2-7 . TRBV25-1 TRBD1 TGTGCCAGCAGTGCGCCACAGGGGGCCTCCTACGAGCAGTACTTC CASSAPQGASYEQYF
TRBJ1-5 . TRBV30 . TGTGCCTGGAGTGTCTCAGGTACCTCCCCGCAGCCCCAGCATTTT CAWSVSGTSPQPQHF
TRBJ2-1 . TRBV5-1 . TGCGCCAGCAGCTTGACGAGCGGGAGACAGGGTGAGCAGTTCTTC CASSLTSGRQGEQFF
TRBJ2-5 . TRBV2 . TGTGCCAGCAGGCCGACAGCCCAAGAGACCCAGTACTTC CASRPTAQETQYF
TRBJ2-7 . TRBV6-1 TRBD2 TGTGCCAGCATCGCTGGGACTAGCGGGAAGGACGAGCAGTACTTC CASIAGTSGKDEQYF
TRBJ2-1 . TRBV5-6 . TGTGCCAGCAGCTTGCCGGGCCGGGGAGAGCAGTTCTTC CASSLPGRGEQFF
TRBJ2-3 . TRBV30 . TGTGCCTGGAGTGGCGGCAGCGGGGATACGCAGTATTTT CAWSGGSGDTQYF
TRBJ1-2 . TRBV7-9 TRBD1 TGTGCCAGCAGCTTAGGGGTCGGACAGGGGGCCGCGGGCTACACCTTC CASSLGVGQGAAGYTF
TRBJ2-2 once TRBV6-1 TRBD1 TGTGCCAGCAGTGAAGATATCGGGACAGGATACACCGGGGAGCTGTTTTTT CASSEDIGTGYTGELFF
TRBJ1-5 once TRBV6-6 . TGTGCCAGCAGACTTTTCAATCAGCCCCAGCATTTT CASRLFNQPQHF
TRBJ1-4 . TRBV14 TRBD1 TGTGCCAGCAGCCAAGATTGGGACAGAAATGAAAAACTGTTTTTT CASSQDWDRNEKLFF
TRBJ2-1 . TRBV5-1 TRBD2 TGCGCCAGCAGCTTGGGGGGGGGTTTTTCCTACAATGAGCAGTTCTTC CASSLGGGFSYNEQFF
TRBJ2-2 . TRBV30 . TGTGCCTCCACCCGGGGAGCGGCCCTAGGCGGGGAGCTGTTTTTT CASTRGAALGGELFF
TRBJ1-5 . TRBV19 TRBD1 TGTGCCAGCCGGCAGGGGGGTAGGGGGCCCCAGCATTTT CASRQGGRGPQHF
TRBJ2-1 . TRBV29-1 . TGCAGCGTTGCCCCTCTCTCCTACAATGAGCAGTTCTTC CSVAPLSYNEQFF
TRBJ1-2 . TRBV18 TRBD1 TGTGCCAGCTCAACAGGGGTAGGCTACACCTTC CASSTGVGYTF
TRBJ2-7 once TRBV27 TRBD2 TGTGCCAGCAGTGTCCCCGGGACTAGCGGCTACGAGCAGTACTTC CASSVPGTSGYEQYF
TRBJ2-1 . TRBV19 TRBD2 TGTGCCAGTAGTCTGACCTTGACTAGCGGGGTCTCAAGATACAATGAGCAGTTCTTC CASSLTLTSGVSRYNEQFF